One and the same sample provided the 28 T cell receptor beta chains below, sequenced in a study of blood T cells in healthy people across ages (dated by TCRdb to about 2015). The library was obtained by 5' RACE. Sequencing was performed on an Illumina HiSeq 2500. The second PCR ran for roughly 6 to 11 cycles and used a J-beta primer mix along with a sample-barcoded 5' primer. TCRdb reran the public reads through fastp at Q25 and MiXCR, keeping productive beta chains. Each CDR3 protein gets just one entry, which takes the most common genes and DNA from the rows behind it. The sample table contains around 1,000,000 distinct CDR3 sequences; only one count was recorded for approximately 25% of them. Less than 0.75% of the sample lies in the top ten. The same data also went into a second study, on T cells of mothers and their children.

The sample was blood. These TCRs come from a girl aged 2 to 10 in good health.

The V call is TRBV5-1, the J call TRBJ2-3; 8 bases are a match to TRBD1. The V gene's germline CDR1 is SGHRS and CDR2 YFSETQ. J lost 0 bases, V lost 2 bases, and 5 bases had no gene match. The CDR3 loop spans 16 amino acids. CDR3 bases: TGCGCCAGCAGCTTCGGACAGGGCCCCAGCACAGATACGCAGTATTTT. Amino acid sequence: CASSFGQGPSTDTQYF. The variable domain in full, completed from reference TRBV5-1 and TRBJ2-3, reads KAGVTQTPRYLIKTRGQQVTLSCSPISGHRSVSWYQQTPGQGLQFLFEYFSETQRNKGNFPGRFSGRQFSNSRSEMNVSTLELGDSALYLCASSFGQGPSTDTQYFGPGTRLTVL.

The chain combines TRBV12-5 with TRBJ1-1; possible D gene TRBD1, 5 bases. This CDR3 contains 13 residues. V lost 2 bases to trimming and J lost 5 bases, with 9 bases between them. Germline V gene sequence: CDR1 LGHNT, CDR2 FRNRAP. CDR3 in DNA: TGTGCTAGTGGTTTGTGGGGGGAAACTGAAGCTTTCTTT. This encodes CASGLWGETEAFF.

This clonotype was observed a handful of times. V usage is TRBV9 and J usage is TRBJ1-1; D is unresolved. The V end lost 0 bases, the J end lost 3 bases, and 9 bases lay between the germline ends. The germline gives CDR1 SGDLS, CDR2 YYNGEE. The length of the CDR3 is 14 residues. DNA of the CDR3: TGTGCCAGCAGCGTAGTGGGTTGGGACACTGAAGCTTTCTTT. Its protein product is CASSVVGWDTEAFF.

This chain uses TRBV28 with TRBJ1-5; a weak D match, TRBD1 (6 bases). The germline V and J ends were trimmed by 6 bases and 3 bases, with 12 bases remaining between them. Germline-derived CDR1 and CDR2 are MDHEN and SYDVKM. The CDR3 extends over 14 amino acids. CDR3 DNA sequence: TGTGCCAGCAGAATACAGGGAAACAATCAGCCCCAGCATTTT. Protein: CASRIQGNNQPQHF.

The chain joins TRBV5-4 to TRBJ2-2; 7 bases fit TRBD2. CDR1 and CDR2 from the germline V gene are SGHNT and YYREEE (reference sequence). The CDR3 covers 15 residues. Trimming removed 3 bases from V and 2 bases from J; junction bases left unmatched: 4. Here the CDR3 reads CASSWGGVNTGELFF. DNA for the CDR3: TGTGCCAGCAGCTGGGGGGGTGTAAACACCGGGGAGCTGTTTTTT.

Comments on this clonotype: One end of the junction fails to match germline, which may point to a read error. This chain connects TRBV20-1 to TRBJ2-3; D is possibly TRBD1 or TRBD2 (6 bases each). This CDR3 spans 14 amino acids. Germline V lookup: CDR1 DFQATT, CDR2 SNEGSKA (reference sequence). The CDR3 sequence is CSAPGFRGADTRYF. The CDR3 DNA reads as TGCAGTGCTCCGGGTTTTAGGGGGGCAGATACGCGGTATTTT.

This clonotype was seen a handful of times. In DNA form, the CDR3 reads TGTGCCAGCACCTCAACCAACTATGGCTACACCTTC. The encoded protein is CASTSTNYGYTF. V and J are TRBV9 and TRBJ1-2, with D hard to call. The CDR3 has 12 amino acids. Trimming took off 6 bases at V and 2 bases at J, with 8 bases between the two ends. The germline gives CDR1 SGDLS, CDR2 YYNGEE.

The chain couples TRBV12-3 or TRBV12-4 to TRBJ1-1; perhaps TRBD1 as D (5 bases). This CDR3 spans 13 amino acids. V lost 4 bases to trimming and J lost 11 bases, with 17 bases between them. The chain's CDR3 is CASSYLEGWGAFF. CDR3 bases: TGTGCCAGCAGTTACCTGGAAGGATGGGGGGCTTTCTTT.

The rearrangement joins TRBV11-1 to TRBJ2-1; 8 bases line up with TRBD1. CDR3 size: 14 residues. V lost 5 bases to trimming and J lost 4 bases; unmatched junction nucleotides: 4. Germline V gene sequence: CDR1 SGHAT, CDR2 FQDESV (reference sequence). CDR3 region: CASSSGQGYNEQFF. CDR3 nucleotides: TGTGCCAGCAGCAGCGGACAGGGTTACAATGAGCAGTTCTTC.

The chain combines TRBV5-1 with TRBJ2-5; D is possibly TRBD2 (5 bases). The DNA end is more similar to TRBJ2-7, so the J call may be wrong. Germline lookup yields CDR1 SGHRS and CDR2 YFSETQ. This CDR3 is 14 amino acids long. CDR3 DNA: TGCGCCAGCAGCTTCGGGGTTACCTCCTACGAGCAGTACTTC. Its translation is CASSFGVTSYEQYF.

This clonotype has a handful of counts. CDR3 nucleotide sequence: TGCGCCAGCAGCTCGGACAGTTACGAAAAACTGTTTTTT. This sequence encodes CASSSDSYEKLFF. V is TRBV5-1 and J is TRBJ1-4; TRBD1 is a possible D gene (6 bases). Trimming cost V 3 bases and J 8 bases, with 11 bases left between them. Per germline, CDR1 SGHRS and CDR2 YFSETQ. The CDR3 sequence is 13 residues long. Complete variable domain (other parts from reference TRBV5-1 and TRBJ1-4): KAGVTQTPRYLIKTRGQQVTLSCSPISGHRSVSWYQQTPGQGLQFLFEYFSETQRNKGNFPGRFSGRQFSNSRSEMNVSTLELGDSALYLCASSSDSYEKLFFGSGTQLSVL.

This clonotype came up a few times. The chain combines TRBV7-9 with TRBJ1-5; D is perhaps TRBD1 (6 bases). This CDR3 is built from 14 residues. Germline V CDR1 and CDR2: SEHNR, FQNEAQ (reference sequence). V dropped 5 bases and J dropped 3 bases, with 11 bases sitting between them. As DNA, the CDR3 is TGTGCCAGCAGCATGTGGACAGACAATCAGCCCCAGCATTTT. Translation gives CASSMWTDNQPQHF.

This clonotype was detected only a few times. This sequence joins TRBV5-6 and TRBJ2-3; D unresolved. The germline gives CDR1 SGHDT, CDR2 YYEEEE. The CDR3 consists of 17 residues. The V gene lost 4 bases and the J gene lost 6 bases, with 24 bases spanning the gap. The CDR3 DNA follows: TGTGCCAGCAGCCCTACGTCGACCCCAGTGTCCCAGGATACGCAGTATTTT. It yields the protein CASSPTSTPVSQDTQYF.

The DNA of the CDR3 is TGCAGTGCTAGAACCCGACAGGGGGCCAAAAACATTCAGTACTTC. Translation gives CSARTRQGAKNIQYF. The chain links TRBV20-1 to TRBJ2-4, with 8 bases aligning to TRBD1. Per germline, CDR1 DFQATT and CDR2 SNEGSKA (reference sequence). V lost 2 bases and J lost 1; bases outside the gene matches: 4. CDR3 length equals 15 residues.

This clonotype was detected only a few times. The rearrangement links TRBV10-3 to TRBJ2-2, with no clear D. Trimming took 4 bases from V and 6 from J, leaving 3 bases between them. This CDR3 has 11 amino acids. The V gene's germline CDR1 is ENHRY and CDR2 SYGVKD. CDR3 nucleotide sequence: TGTGCCATCAGTGGTTCCGGGGAGCTGTTTTTT. It translates to CAISGSGELFF.

This clonotype was picked up a small number of times. J is TRBJ2-1 and V is TRBV10-3; TRBD2 aligns across 11 bases. This CDR3 is 15 amino acids long. The germline V gene has CDR1 ENHRY and CDR2 SYGVKD. Germline trimming cut 2 bases from V and 8 bases from J; bases unmatched to any gene: 5. CDR3 protein: CAISEDLAGGYEQFF. The CDR3 DNA is TGTGCCATCAGTGAGGATCTAGCGGGGGGCTATGAGCAGTTCTTC.

The chain uses TRBV5-1 and TRBJ2-7; tentatively, D is TRBD1 (7 bases). The tail of the sequence fits TRBJ2-1 better, so the J call may be wrong. This CDR3 region has 15 residues. CDR1 SGHRS and CDR2 YFSETQ come from the germline V gene. DNA for the CDR3: TGCGCCAGCAGTGGGGGGACAGACGGATCCAATGAGCAGTTCTTC. Translating it yields CASSGGTDGSNEQFF.

V usage is TRBV6-2 or TRBV6-3 and J usage is TRBJ2-1; possibly TRBD1 or TRBD2 for D (5 bases each). V lost 5 bases, J lost 2 bases, and 22 bases lay in between. Looked up from germline, CDR1 is MNHEY and CDR2 is SVGEGT. The CDR3 sequence is 18 residues long. DNA of the CDR3: TGTGCCAGCAGTCGAGGGGACCTTAGCGAGCTAACCTACAATGAGCAGTTCTTC. Protein product: CASSRGDLSELTYNEQFF.

The chain joins TRBV28 to TRBJ2-2; TRBD1 agrees at 8 bases. This CDR3 is 14 amino acids long. Germline-derived CDR1 and CDR2 are MDHEN and SYDVKM. V lost 7 bases, J lost 5 bases, and 6 bases stayed unmatched. CDR3 region: CASNSGGWTGELFF. As DNA, the CDR3 is TGTGCCAGCAATTCAGGGGGCTGGACCGGGGAGCTGTTTTTT.

CDR3 loop: CASSQDQPGLGGEQFF. CDR3 bases: TGTGCCAGCAGCCAAGATCAACCGGGACTAGGTGGTGAGCAGTTCTTC. The V call is TRBV3-1, the J call TRBJ2-1; 8 bases line up with TRBD2. V lost 0 bases to trimming and J lost 9 bases; unmatched junction nucleotides: 10. CDR3 length: 16 amino acids. Germline-derived CDR1 and CDR2 are LGHDT and YNNKEL (reference sequence).

The chain links TRBV9 to TRBJ2-7, with 8 bases matching TRBD2. The CDR3 is 16 amino acids. Germline V lookup: CDR1 SGDLS, CDR2 YYNGEE. The V and J ends lost 4 bases and 6 bases, in that order; junction bases with no gene match: 15. This CDR3 reads CASSPRSGTSPREQYF. CDR3 in DNA: TGTGCCAGCAGCCCACGATCCGGGACTAGTCCGCGCGAGCAGTACTTC.

This clonotype came up a few times. V is TRBV12-3 or TRBV12-4 and J is TRBJ1-1; D is perhaps TRBD1 (6 bases). Trimming took 5 bases from V and 8 from J, leaving 18 bases between them. CDR3 length: 14 amino acids. CDR3 sequence (DNA): TGTGCCAGCAGTCCTGACAGGTCGTTCACCGAAGCTTTCTTT. Translating gives CASSPDRSFTEAFF.

The chain couples TRBV14 to TRBJ2-5; D might be TRBD1 (5 bases). The DNA end is more similar to TRBJ2-1, so the J call may be wrong. The germline V gene encodes CDR1 SGHDN and CDR2 FVKESK. This CDR3 contains 12 residues. The CDR3 is CASSLRQIEQFF. CDR3 nucleotide sequence: TGTGCCAGCAGCCTAAGACAGATTGAGCAGTTCTTC.

This clonotype was found a few times. The chain uses TRBV14 and TRBJ2-7; D not certain. The CDR3 totals 14 residues. Germline values: CDR1 SGHDN, CDR2 FVKESK. V was pared by 4 bases and J by 0 bases, with 10 bases between. CDR3 sequence reads: CASSLRPFSYEQYF. The CDR3 bases are TGTGCCAGCAGCCTACGACCTTTCTCCTACGAGCAGTACTTC.

V is TRBV6-2 or TRBV6-3 and J is TRBJ1-6; 7 bases line up with TRBD1. From germline, CDR1 is MNHEY and CDR2 SVGEGT. The CDR3 spans 16 residues. V dropped 6 bases and J dropped 0; count of bases not matched to a gene: 5. As DNA, the CDR3 is TGTGCCAGCAGAAGGGGACAGAGCTCCTATAATTCACCCCTCCACTTT. Amino acid sequence: CASRRGQSSYNSPLHF.

The chain is built from TRBV12-3 or TRBV12-4 and TRBJ2-5; D possibly uses TRBD1 or TRBD2 (5 bases each). Deletions cut 5 bases from V and 4 bases from J, with 14 bases between. The CDR3 loop spans 14 amino acids. CDR3 nucleotides: TGTGCCAGCAGTACCCAGGGAGTAAGAGAGACCCAGTACTTC. As protein: CASSTQGVRETQYF.

In its sample, this clonotype was seen a few times. The V and J genes are TRBV7-2 and TRBJ2-5; TRBD1 aligns across 7 bases. The CDR3 contains 16 residues. J gave up 7 bases and V 5 bases, and 16 bases lay outside the gene matches. CDR1 and CDR2 (germline): SGHTA, FQGNSA. CDR3 DNA sequence: TGTGCCAGCAGCCCAACCCCCGGGACAGCCTCCAGGACCCAGTACTTC. Translating gives CASSPTPGTASRTQYF.

This clonotype was seen only a few times. The V and J genes are TRBV19 and TRBJ1-1; D not resolved. CDR3 length equals 14 residues. Germline V gives CDR1 LNHDA, CDR2 SQIVND (reference sequence). V dropped 0 bases and J dropped 7 bases, with 12 bases sitting between them. Here the CDR3 DNA reads TGTGCCAGTAGTATAGATCGGCAGGATATTGAAGCTTTCTTT. Protein: CASSIDRQDIEAFF.